The TCR beta chain under discussion was sequenced for a study of T cells in tumors after PD-1 blockade. Study at large: Daily vismodegib 150 mg continued in a subset of anti-PD-1-treated patients.

Sequenced by immunoSEQ multiplex PCR; TCRdb stores in-frame clones only, minus some. The sample lists tens of thousands of clones; 73% were seen once. Trimming shortened V by 6 bases and J by 11 bases, and 16 bases separated the two germline ends. CDR3 size: 12 residues. Germline CDR1 reads SNHLY; CDR2 reads FYNNEI. Tumor or blood genomic DNA was sequenced, with inputs of about 550 ng to 6,004 ng. This chain uses TRBV2 with TRBJ2-5; D might be TRBD1 or TRBD2, each matching 5 bases. This sequence was found in a human donor with basal cell carcinoma. The material was PBMCs, obtained after anti-PD-1 treatment. Written as DNA, the CDR3 is TGTGCCAGCAGAGAGGGGCTGGCTCCTCAGTACTTC. Its protein is CASREGLAPQYF.